Listed here are 14 T cell receptor beta chains from one sample, sequenced in a study of blood T cell repertoires in COVID-19 (dated by TCRdb to 2019 to 2021). Preparation of the library involved the immunoSEQ multiplex PCR assay. Imported from immuneACCESS, the table was reduced by TCRdb to in-frame sequences with V and J called. These copies leave out some clones; in studies compared against another copy, an unresolved V gene accounts for under half, and the cause of the remainder is not known. The sample table contains about 350,000 clones; only one count was recorded for 80% to 90% of them. Jointly, the top ten make up just under 6.5% of the sample. The specimen was peripheral blood. Receptors were obtained from a woman between 45 and 60 years old with COVID-19, enrolled during active disease.

This clone was observed once. The chain employs TRBV6-5 and TRBJ2-7; tentative D call: TRBD1 (6 bases). This CDR3 spans 15 amino acids. Germline lookup yields CDR1 MNHEY and CDR2 SVGAGI. The V gene lost 0 bases and the J gene lost 0 bases, with 9 bases spanning the gap. This CDR3 is CASSYSGGSSYEQYF. In DNA, the CDR3 is TGTGCCAGCAGTTACTCAGGGGGAAGCTCCTACGAGCAGTACTTC.

V usage is TRBV27 and J usage is TRBJ1-2; D remains unclear. Deletions cut 10 bases from V and 7 bases from J, with 34 bases between. The length of the CDR3 is 18 residues. The germline CDR1 and CDR2 sequences are MNHEY and SMNVEV (reference sequence). This CDR3 is CAIPAAVHNTMATSGYTF. The CDR3 nucleotides are TGTGCCATCCCAGCCGCGGTCCACAATACTATGGCTACTTCTGGCTACACCTTC.

The gene calls are TRBV18 and TRBJ1-2, with D perhaps TRBD1 (5 bases). V gave up 3 bases and J gave up 4 bases, with 15 bases separating them. Germline V lookup: CDR1 KGHSH, CDR2 LQKENI. The CDR3 spans 15 residues. CDR3 amino acids: CASSPEGDGIYGYTF. The CDR3 DNA follows: TGTGCCAGCTCACCCGAAGGGGATGGGATCTATGGCTACACCTTC.

Only one count was recorded for this clone. The chain couples TRBV6-5 to TRBJ2-1; 10 bases are shared with TRBD2. Germline trimming cut 6 bases from V and 8 bases from J; bases unmatched to any gene: 10. The CDR3 has 15 residues. CDR1 and CDR2 (germline): MNHEY, SVGAGI. CDR3 region: CASRPASGRGHEQFF. CDR3 coding DNA: TGTGCCAGCAGGCCAGCTAGCGGGAGAGGCCATGAGCAGTTCTTC.

The CDR3 loop is CAWGRPTGVGNTIYF. The CDR3, as DNA: TGTGCCTGGGGAAGACCCACAGGGGTCGGAAACACCATATATTTT. The chain employs TRBV30 and TRBJ1-3; 7 bases map to TRBD1. This CDR3 comprises 15 residues. CDR1 and CDR2 (germline): GTSNPN, SVGIG (reference sequence). With V trimmed by 5 bases and J by 4 bases, 11 bases remained unmatched.

V usage is TRBV6-5 and J usage is TRBJ2-1; 7 bases fit TRBD1. J gave up 0 bases and V 5 bases, and 4 bases lay outside the gene matches. The CDR3 has 15 residues. Germline V CDR1 and CDR2: MNHEY, SVGAGI. The CDR3 nucleotides are TGTGCCAGCAGTCGGACAGGAAACTCCTACAATGAGCAGTTCTTC. Translated, it gives CASSRTGNSYNEQFF.

The chain links TRBV6-5 to TRBJ2-1; the match to TRBD2 covers 8 bases. The CDR3 has 12 residues. J gave up 7 bases and V 5 bases, and 1 base lay outside the gene matches. In germline, CDR1 is MNHEY, CDR2 SVGAGI. CDR3 loop: CASSSGGNEQFF. The DNA of the CDR3 is TGTGCCAGCAGTAGCGGGGGAAATGAGCAGTTCTTC.

The chain links TRBV6-5 to TRBJ2-1, with TRBD1 matching 11 bases. J was trimmed by 7 bases and V by 6 bases; bases with no gene match: 2. This CDR3 is 13 amino acids long. Germline-derived CDR1 and CDR2 are MNHEY and SVGAGI. The CDR3 coding sequence is TGTGCCAGCAGCTGGGACAGGGGGAATGAGCAGTTCTTC. Protein product: CASSWDRGNEQFF.

The J gene is TRBJ2-3, the V gene TRBV7-9; 7 bases are a match to TRBD2. The V and J ends lost 3 bases and 2 bases, in that order; junction bases with no gene match: 11. The germline V gene has CDR1 SEHNR and CDR2 FQNEAQ (reference sequence). This CDR3 has 17 amino acids. As DNA, the CDR3 is TGTGCCAGCAGCTTCGGGCTAGCGGACTTTTCCACAGATACGCAGTATTTT. Amino acid sequence: CASSFGLADFSTDTQYF.

Points on this clone: Different DNA sequences within this sample yield the same CDR3. The rearrangement links TRBV19 to TRBJ2-7, with TRBD1 matching over 8 bases. V dropped 6 bases and J dropped 4; count of bases not matched to a gene: 5. Germline values: CDR1 LNHDA, CDR2 SQIVND (reference sequence). There are 13 residues in the CDR3. The chain's CDR3 is CASSRGRRYEQYF. CDR3 DNA sequence: TGTGCCAGTAGCAGGGGGCGCCGGTACGAGCAGTACTTC.

This clone was counted a few times. The chain is built from TRBV30 and TRBJ2-2; 8 bases map to TRBD1. CDR1 and CDR2 from the germline V gene are GTSNPN and SVGIG (reference sequence). The CDR3 runs 14 residues. J gave up 5 bases and V 2 bases, and 4 bases lay outside the gene matches. CDR3 DNA: TGTGCCTGGAGTAGGACAGGGTCAACCGGGGAGCTGTTTTTT. Translating it yields CAWSRTGSTGELFF. Filled out from reference TRBV30 and TRBJ2-2, the complete variable domain reads SQTIHQWPATLVQPVGSPLSLECTVEGTSNPNLYWYRQAAGRGLQLLFYSVGIGQISSEVPQNLSASRPQDRQFILSSKKLLLSDSGFYLCAWSRTGSTGELFFGEGSRLTVL.

The chain is built from TRBV24-1 and TRBJ2-5; tentatively, D is TRBD1 (6 bases). This CDR3 comprises 15 residues. V was pared by 3 bases and J by 0 bases, with 10 bases between. Per the germline V gene, CDR1 is KGHDR and CDR2 is SFDVKD. The CDR3: CATSDDRQDQETQYF. DNA for the CDR3: TGTGCCACCAGTGATGACCGACAGGACCAAGAGACCCAGTACTTC.

The rearrangement links TRBV7-9 to TRBJ2-5, with D possibly being TRBD1 (6 bases). CDR1 and CDR2 from the germline V gene are SEHNR and FQNEAQ (reference sequence). V gave up 3 bases and J gave up 3 bases, with 11 bases separating them. The CDR3 runs 14 residues. The CDR3 DNA reads TGTGCCAGCAGCTTGATGGGACACGAAGAGACCCAGTACTTC. This gives the protein CASSLMGHEETQYF.

This clone was detected only a few times. The rearrangement uses TRBV28 and TRBJ1-3, with D unresolved. Germline V CDR1 and CDR2: MDHEN, SYDVKM. This CDR3 spans 16 amino acids. The V end was cut by 8 bases, the J end by 2 bases, with 19 bases between. CDR3 loop: CASLGGASTAGNTIYF. DNA for the CDR3: TGTGCCAGCCTAGGTGGCGCTTCAACCGCTGGAAACACCATATATTTT.